This passage covers 15 T cell receptor beta chains from one sample sequenced in a study of T-cell memory formation after mild COVID-19. TCRdb recomputed calls from the 5' RACE reads with MiXCR, one row per CDR3 protein. The sample contains approximately 410,000 distinct CDR3 sequences, 20% to 30% of which appear only once. Sequencing was done on a sample of PBMCs or a T cell subset sorted from them (not recorded which). Receptors were obtained from an adult woman who had mild COVID-19 (a few samples of this study predate the infection). Cell type and time point are not known.

In its sample, this clonotype was seen many times. The CDR3 region has the DNA TGTGCCAGCAGTTATAGCGGGACTAGCGAGCAGTACTTC. It specifies CASSYSGTSEQYF. This rearrangement joins TRBV6-6 to TRBJ2-7; 8 nucleotides agree with TRBD2. The CDR3 is 13 residues long. The V segment lost 3 bases and the J segment 6 bases; nucleotides outside the gene matches: 4. Germline assignment: CDR1 MNHNY and CDR2 SVGAGI (reference sequence).

The rearrangement joins TRBV2 to TRBJ2-5; tentative D call: TRBD2 (5 bases). Trimming stripped 2 bases from V and 0 bases from J, with 10 bases between. The CDR3 runs to 15 residues. Germline lookup yields CDR1 SNHLY and CDR2 FYNNEI. CDR3 protein: CASSEWTEYQETQYF. The CDR3 DNA sequence: TGTGCCAGCAGTGAATGGACTGAGTACCAAGAGACCCAGTACTTC.

The rearrangement uses TRBV3-2 and TRBJ2-3; TRBD1 is taken as the D call from the table, unchecked against the DNA. TRBV3-2 represents a pseudogene. CDR3 size: 14 residues. The CDR3 spells CASSPAPGQVTQYF. The CDR3 DNA sequence: TGTGCCAGCAGCCCAGCCCCGGGACAGGTGACGCAGTATTTT.

The V and J genes are TRBV27 and TRBJ2-7; 9 nucleotides match TRBD2. This CDR3 comprises 15 residues. Germline V CDR1 and CDR2: MNHEY, SMNVEV (reference sequence). V was pared by 6 bases and J by 2 bases, with 8 bases of the junction left unmatched. This chain's CDR3 is CASSRPSGATYEQYF. The DNA for the CDR3 is TGTGCCAGCAGCCGACCTAGCGGGGCCACCTACGAGCAGTACTTC.

This clonotype was counted a few times. The chain couples TRBV12-3 or TRBV12-4 to TRBJ2-7, with D unclear. The CDR3 length is 14 residues. The V and J ends lost 4 bases and 4 bases respectively, with 14 bases between them. This chain's CDR3 is CASSSDSMSYEQYF. In nucleotides, the CDR3 is TGTGCCAGCAGTTCAGATAGCATGAGTTACGAGCAGTACTTC.

This chain joins TRBV6-5 and TRBJ2-7; D is unclear. Trimming stripped 8 bases from V and 5 bases from J, with 7 bases between. CDR3 length: 10 amino acids. Germline V gene sequence: CDR1 MNHEY, CDR2 SVGAGI. The CDR3 DNA reads as TGTGCCAGCTGTCGTAACGAGCAGTACTTC. Amino acid sequence: CASCRNEQYF.

The chain couples TRBV15 to TRBJ2-1; the D is unclear. Per the germline V gene, CDR1 is LNHNV and CDR2 is YYDKDF (reference sequence). CDR3 size: 16 residues. Trimming cost V 3 bases and J 6 bases, with 18 bases left between them. The CDR3 DNA sequence: TGTGCCACCAGCAGTTCTTCTGCGTCCTGGGGCAATGAGCAGTTCTTC. This translates into CATSSSSASWGNEQFF.

This clonotype was counted a few times. The chain links TRBV30 to TRBJ2-7, with TRBD2 matching 8 bases. The CDR3 loop spans 16 amino acids. J gave up 5 bases and V 1 base, and 13 bases lay outside the gene matches. Germline V lookup: CDR1 GTSNPN, CDR2 SVGIG (reference sequence). This CDR3 is CAWSAQRGLVRNEQYF. In nucleotides, the CDR3 is TGTGCCTGGAGTGCTCAAAGGGGACTAGTACGAAACGAGCAGTACTTC.

This clonotype showed up many times. The chain has TRBV6-4 and TRBJ2-1; D is uncertain. V shed 8 bases and J shed 7 bases, with 21 bases lying between them. CDR3 length equals 15 residues. Germline V CDR1 and CDR2: MRHNA, SNTAGT. CDR3 residues: CASASSPAEGNEQFF. In DNA, the CDR3 is TGTGCCAGCGCTTCTTCCCCAGCAGAAGGGAATGAGCAGTTCTTC.

The chain links TRBV12-3 or TRBV12-4 to TRBJ2-2; 12 bases line up with TRBD2. The CDR3 consists of 15 residues. V lost 8 bases, J lost 5 bases, and 6 bases stayed unmatched. CDR3: CASPSGRERTGELFF. CDR3 bases: TGTGCCAGCCCTAGCGGGAGGGAGAGGACCGGGGAGCTGTTTTTT.

The chain carries TRBV7-9 and TRBJ2-1; D is unclear. Germline V gives CDR1 SEHNR, CDR2 FQNEAQ (reference sequence). There are 15 residues in the CDR3. Trimming shortened V by 5 bases and J by 6 bases, and 17 bases separated the two germline ends. CDR3 in DNA: TGTGCCAGCAGCCCGCAATCGCCCCATAGCAATGAGCAGTTCTTC. Translated: CASSPQSPHSNEQFF. The whole variable domain, remainder taken from reference TRBV7-9 and TRBJ2-1, is DTGVSQNPRHKITKRGQNVTFRCDPISEHNRLYWYRQTLGQGPEFLTYFQNEAQLEKSRLLSDRFSAERPKGSFSTLEIQRTEQGDSAMYLCASSPQSPHSNEQFFGPGTRLTVL.

In its sample, this clonotype was seen a few times. This sequence joins TRBV6-6 and TRBJ2-5; the D is unclear. The V end was cut by 5 bases, the J end by 4 bases, with 11 bases between. CDR1 MNHNY and CDR2 SVGAGI come from the germline V gene (reference sequence). This CDR3 is 13 amino acids long. In DNA form, the CDR3 reads TGTGCCAGCAGTCCCGCCCGAGGAGAGACCCAGTACTTC. It translates to CASSPARGETQYF.

The V gene is TRBV2, the J gene TRBJ2-7; no clear D gene. Germline V gene data show CDR1 as SNHLY and CDR2 as FYNNEI. This CDR3 spans 12 amino acids. Trimming removed 2 bases from V and 12 bases from J, with 14 bases in between. DNA for the CDR3: TGTGCCAGCAGTGAACCCACCCAGACGGGGTACTTC. Encoded protein: CASSEPTQTGYF. The variable domain in full, completed from reference TRBV2 and TRBJ2-7, reads EPEVTQTPSHQVTQMGQEVILRCVPISNHLYFYWYRQILGQKVEFLVSFYNNEISEKSEIFDDQFSVERPDGSNFTLKIRSTKLEDSAMYFCASSEPTQTGYFGPGTRLTVT.

The rearrangement joins TRBV5-1 to TRBJ2-1; TRBD2 matches at 10 bases. The CDR3 length is 15 residues. The V gene end was trimmed by 6 bases and the J gene end by 6 bases; junction bases not matched to a gene: 9. The germline gives CDR1 SGHRS, CDR2 YFSETQ. The CDR3 DNA is TGCGCCAGCACCTCGACACCTAGCGGGGGCAATGAGCAGTTCTTC. The encoded protein is CASTSTPSGGNEQFF.

The rearrangement uses TRBV13 and TRBJ1-4; D is possibly TRBD1 (5 bases). Germline V CDR1 and CDR2: PRHDT, FYEKMQ (reference sequence). CDR3 length: 14 residues. Trimming stripped 2 bases from V and 3 bases from J, with 7 bases between. CDR3 nucleotide sequence: TGTGCCAGCAGCTTATTGGGGGCTAATGAAAAACTGTTTTTT. It yields the protein CASSLLGANEKLFF.